This TCR beta chain was identified in a study of CD8+ T cells in alopecia areata. As for the study in general: Once tofacitinib had been taken for 6 to 18 months, 6 months off drug followed.

This clone was counted a few times. Its target is unknown. Extracted RNA was reverse transcribed into cDNA, the sequencing template. Generated by immunoSEQ multiplex PCR, the TCRdb table keeps only in-frame clones and is missing some. The table has approximately 200,000 clones, 45% to 65% seen once. Study-level results: Lesional scalp, notably in alopecia totalis/universalis, had clonality above that of normal scalp. Having just one nonresponder leaves the connection between baseline CD8+ expansion and response unresolved.

Treatment: oral pan-JAK inhibitor, 5-10 mg twice daily. Punch biopsies of lesional scalp, plus peripheral blood, were taken from alopecia areata patients. After removal of 3 bases from V and 10 bases from J, the junction contained 5 bases not matched to a gene. Germline CDR1 and CDR2: SGHDN and FVKESK. The CDR3 spans 13 residues. This sequence was found in a human donor with alopecia areata. The sample in question was CD4+ T cells sorted from blood, obtained at week 4, from a patient treated with tofacitinib. V is TRBV14 and J is TRBJ2-1; 8 positions agree with TRBD2. CDR3 sequence: CASSHHSGMEQFF. CDR3 nucleotides: TGTGCCAGCAGCCACCATAGCGGGATGGAGCAGTTCTTC.